This T cell receptor (beta chain) was profiled in a study of cytomegalovirus exposure and HLA in healthy donors. The study's findings and limits: Most of the TCR beta V segments (in an earlier analysis) were productive either about 87% or about 30% of the time. Published work reported that the classifier diagnosed cytomegalovirus status with high specificity and sensitivity.

Both 60 Vbeta primers and 13 Jbeta primers went into the PCR. The data were produced by immunoSEQ multiplex PCR, yet TCRdb's version contains in-frame clones alone and is incomplete. This repertoire shows some 190,000 clones, approximately 70% found once; its top ten account for about 3.1%. Details on this clone: The antigen remains undetermined.

This CDR3 contains 17 residues. Losses at the gene ends were 3 bases for V and 2 bases for J; bases not matched to a gene: 6. Germline lookup yields CDR1 MDHEN and CDR2 SYDVKM. This clonotype originated in a woman aged 25 to 39 in good health and CMV-seropositive. The sequenced sample was PBMCs. The chain joins TRBV28 to TRBJ2-1; 11 bases align to TRBD2. CDR3 sequence (DNA): TGTGCCAGCAGTTTTGAGGCTAGCGGGAGGACCTACAATGAGCAGTTCTTC. Protein product: CASSFEASGRTYNEQFF.